This T cell receptor (beta chain) came from a study of vaccination effects on CD4 cells after COVID-19. About this clone: What it binds is not known.

The CDR3 loop spans 13 amino acids. CDR1 is SNHLY, CDR2 FYNNEI, per germline. Trimming removed 7 bases at V and 3 bases at J, with 10 bases between. Sequencing was performed with immunoSEQ multiplex PCR; in TCRdb, only in-frame clones are kept and a portion is missing. The sample has some 61,000 clones; 76% are singletons. Within the ViraFEST assay, antigen-specific CD4+ T cells underwent expansion with viral peptide pools prior to sequencing. Between days 9 and 10 of culture, CD4+ T cells were separated out. Every participant took two doses of the BNT162b2 or mRNA-1273 vaccine. The chain is built from TRBV2 and TRBJ1-3, with unresolved D. Sample: CD4+ T cells from PBMCs cultured with HCoV-OC43 spike peptides, taken after COVID-19 vaccination. As for subset: HCoV-OC43 spike overlapping peptide pool stimulation. The receptor was derived from a human donor who received a COVID-19 vaccine. In DNA, the CDR3 is TGTGCCAGCACTCTCCTCCTTGGAAACACCATATATTTT. Translating gives CASTLLLGNTIYF.